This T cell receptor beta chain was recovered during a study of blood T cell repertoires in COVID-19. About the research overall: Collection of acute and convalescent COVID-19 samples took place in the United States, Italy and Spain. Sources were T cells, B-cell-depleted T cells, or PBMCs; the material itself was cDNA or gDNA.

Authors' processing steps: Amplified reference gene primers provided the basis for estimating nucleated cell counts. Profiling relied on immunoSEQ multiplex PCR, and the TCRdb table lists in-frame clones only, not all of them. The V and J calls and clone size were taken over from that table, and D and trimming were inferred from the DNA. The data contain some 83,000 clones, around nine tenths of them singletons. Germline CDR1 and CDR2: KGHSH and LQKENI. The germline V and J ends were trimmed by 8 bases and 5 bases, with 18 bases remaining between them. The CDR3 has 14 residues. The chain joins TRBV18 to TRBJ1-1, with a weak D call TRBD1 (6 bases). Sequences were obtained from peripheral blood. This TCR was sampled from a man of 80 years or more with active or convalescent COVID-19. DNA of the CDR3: TGTGCCAGCGCCGAAGGGGGGGTTGGGACTGAAGCTTTCTTT. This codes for CASAEGGVGTEAFF.